This T cell receptor (beta chain) comes out of a study of lymphopenia after photon versus proton radiotherapy. Points from the study as a whole: Oligoclonal CD8+ Temra expansion after nadir drove photon patients' diversity drop.

This CDR3 region has 13 residues. Germline assignment: CDR1 MNHNY and CDR2 SVGAGI (reference sequence). V dropped 2 bases and J dropped 9; count of bases not matched to a gene: 4. About this clone: Its antigen remains unidentified.

Sequencing was performed with immunoSEQ multiplex PCR; in TCRdb, only in-frame clones are kept and a portion is missing. Among 25,000 or so clones listed, approximately 89% were seen once. The chain combines TRBV6-6 with TRBJ2-1; the match to TRBD1 covers 7 bases. The sequences come from peripheral blood, collected from a patient treated with photon-based radiotherapy. The source is a man aged 30 to 39 with gastric cancer. CDR3 protein: CASSYEGASEQFF. The CDR3 nucleotides are TGTGCCAGCAGTTACGAGGGGGCGAGTGAGCAGTTCTTC.